This TCR beta chain stems from a study of cytomegalovirus exposure and HLA in healthy donors. Study results and caveats: Earlier findings revealed that most TCR beta V segments proved productive either about 87% or about 30% of the time.

Per germline, CDR1 SGHRS and CDR2 YFSETQ. The length of the CDR3 is 14 residues. The V gene end was trimmed by 1 base and the J gene end by 6 bases; junction bases not matched to a gene: 5. Notes on this clone: Its antigen is unknown.

This PCR relied on a set of 60 Vbeta primers and 13 Jbeta primers. Under the authors' procedure: In a later analysis, the count reached about 80 million unique TCR beta chains, with 10 million to 14 million shared. Sequencing used immunoSEQ multiplex PCR; TCRdb keeps in-frame clones, though not all of them. That table supplies the V and J calls and clone size; D and trimming were determined from the DNA. Here the sample spans 120,000 or so clones, around 79% being singletons. This chain joins TRBV5-1 and TRBJ1-2, with TRBD1 matching over 8 bases. The sequence derives from a woman between 35 and 50 years old in good health and CMV-seronegative. The sample was PBMCs. The CDR3 region is CASSLQGAGDGYTF. CDR3 DNA sequence: TGCGCCAGCAGCTTGCAGGGGGCGGGAGATGGCTACACCTTC. The complete variable domain, with remaining parts taken from reference TRBV5-1 and TRBJ1-2, reads KAGVTQTPRYLIKTRGQQVTLSCSPISGHRSVSWYQQTPGQGLQFLFEYFSETQRNKGNFPGRFSGRQFSNSRSEMNVSTLELGDSALYLCASSLQGAGDGYTFGSGTRLTVV.